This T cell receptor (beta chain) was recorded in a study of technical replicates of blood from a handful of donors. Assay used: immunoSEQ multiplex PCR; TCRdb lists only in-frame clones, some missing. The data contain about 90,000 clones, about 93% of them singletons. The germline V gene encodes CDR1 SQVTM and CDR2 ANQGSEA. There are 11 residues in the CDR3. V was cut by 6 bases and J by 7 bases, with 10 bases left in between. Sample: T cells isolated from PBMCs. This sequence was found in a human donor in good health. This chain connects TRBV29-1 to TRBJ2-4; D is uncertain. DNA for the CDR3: TGCAGCGTCCAACCTAAGAACATTCAGTACTTC. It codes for CSVQPKNIQYF.